This T cell receptor (beta chain) stems from a study of blood T cell repertoires in COVID-19 (dated by TCRdb to 2019 to 2021). At the level of the whole study: Samples from collaborators originated in the United States, Italy and Spain and spanned both the acute and convalescent phases of COVID-19. The material from the prospective study consisted of cDNA or gDNA derived from T cells, B-cell-depleted T cells, or PBMCs. The dataset comprised deeply sampled blood TCRbeta repertoires from subjects exposed to, actively infected with, or recovered from COVID-19. The repertoires were released in a freely available public database meant as a resource for research on the immune response to SARS-CoV-2. Samples were obtained from the ongoing ImmuneRACE study (first 160 participants) and from 950 to 1,500 subjects provided by 6 global collaborators. Sample metadata almost always included a de-identified subject ID, COVID-19 status, age in years and sex. Where available, HLA class I and class II types were taken from metadata supplied by the sample provider and were not determined by assay-based typing. Study-wide conclusions, independent of this receptor: Clinical and demographic metadata were provided uncurated, with the amount varying by source and participant.

Each collaborating institution followed its own protocols to collect whole blood in K2EDTA tubes. For TCRbeta analysis, collaborators shipped samples in one of three forms: frozen whole blood, isolated PBMCs, or DNA extracted from either of those sample types. The V and J ends are trimmed by 6 bases and 0 bases, leaving 8 bases between them. The germline V gene yields ENHRY for CDR1 and SYGVKD for CDR2. Measured from the cysteine to the phenylalanine, the CDR3 is 14 residues long. The kept DNA is CDR3 alone, 42 bases in frame from the first base. TCRbeta CDR3 regions were amplified from genomic DNA by means of the immunoSEQ Assay, a bias-controlled multiplex PCR. The paper's processing steps were these. Nucleated cell counts per sample were estimated from amplification of reference gene primers within the assay. To quantify the absolute abundance of each unique TCRbeta CDR3 rearrangement, sequence reads were collapsed and filtered. For each sample, productive Simpson clonality was calculated as the square root of Simpson's diversity index across productive rearrangements. TCRdb took this table from immuneACCESS and kept in-frame rearrangements with V and J called. Such tables lack part of the clones; where checked against another copy, unresolved V genes explain under half of the gap, and the rest is unexplained. That table is the source of V, J and clone size, and D and trimming were worked out from the DNA. Recorded for this sample are some 250,000 clones; around 88% of them occurred a single time. The ten most abundant clones make up just under 2% of the sample.

As concerns this clone: What this receptor recognizes is not known. Base qualities are not provided; no much larger clone lies one nucleotide away.

The TCR comes from a man younger than 40 with active or convalescent COVID-19. The sample was peripheral blood. The sequence is built from TRBV10-3 and TRBJ1-4; confidence is insufficient to name the D gene. DNA sequence: TGTGCCATCAGAGGGAGTGCAACTAATGAAAAACTGTTTTTT. This yields the protein CAIRGSATNEKLFF.